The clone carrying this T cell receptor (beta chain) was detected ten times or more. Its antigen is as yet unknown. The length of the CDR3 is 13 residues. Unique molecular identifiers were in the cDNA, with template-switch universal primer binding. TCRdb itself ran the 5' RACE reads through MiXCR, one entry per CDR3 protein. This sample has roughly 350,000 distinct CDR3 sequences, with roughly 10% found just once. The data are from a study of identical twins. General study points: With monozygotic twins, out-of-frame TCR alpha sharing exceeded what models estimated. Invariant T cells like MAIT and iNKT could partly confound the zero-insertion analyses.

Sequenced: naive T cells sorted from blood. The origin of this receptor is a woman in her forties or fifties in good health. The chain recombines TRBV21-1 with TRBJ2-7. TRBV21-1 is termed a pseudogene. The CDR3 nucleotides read TGTGCCAGCAGCCCACCTAGGCCCTACGAGCAGTACTTC. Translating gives CASSPPRPYEQYF.